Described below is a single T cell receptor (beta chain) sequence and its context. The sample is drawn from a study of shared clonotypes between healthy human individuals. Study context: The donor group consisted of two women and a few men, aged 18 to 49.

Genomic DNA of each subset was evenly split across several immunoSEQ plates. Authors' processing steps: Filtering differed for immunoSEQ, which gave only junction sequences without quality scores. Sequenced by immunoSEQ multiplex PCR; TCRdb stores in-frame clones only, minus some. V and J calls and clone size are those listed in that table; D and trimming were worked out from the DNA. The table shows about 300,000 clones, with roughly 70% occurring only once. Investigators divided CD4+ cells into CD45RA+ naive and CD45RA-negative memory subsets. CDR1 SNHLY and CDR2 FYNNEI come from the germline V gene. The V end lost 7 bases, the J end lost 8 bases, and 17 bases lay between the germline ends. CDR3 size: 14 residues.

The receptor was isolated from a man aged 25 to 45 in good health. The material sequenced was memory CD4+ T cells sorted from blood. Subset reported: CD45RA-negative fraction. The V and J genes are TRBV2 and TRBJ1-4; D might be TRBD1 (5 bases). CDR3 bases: TGTGCCAGCACCGAAGGGCAGGGTAGGGAAAAACTGTTTTTT. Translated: CASTEGQGREKLFF.